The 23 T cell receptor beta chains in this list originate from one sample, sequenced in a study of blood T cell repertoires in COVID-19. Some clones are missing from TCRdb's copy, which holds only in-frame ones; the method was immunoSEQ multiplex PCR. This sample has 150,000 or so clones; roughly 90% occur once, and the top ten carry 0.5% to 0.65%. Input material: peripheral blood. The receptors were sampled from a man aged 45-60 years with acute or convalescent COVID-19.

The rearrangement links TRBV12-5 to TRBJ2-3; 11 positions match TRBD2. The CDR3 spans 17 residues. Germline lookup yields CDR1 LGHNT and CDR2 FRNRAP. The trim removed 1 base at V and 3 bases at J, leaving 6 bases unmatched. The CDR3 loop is CASGLGASGRSTDTQYF. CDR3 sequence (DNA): TGTGCTAGTGGTTTGGGGGCTAGCGGGAGGTCTACAGATACGCAGTATTTT.

The CDR3 region has the DNA TGTGCCAGCAGCCTAAACACTGAAGCTTTCTTT. Translated: CASSLNTEAFF. The chain couples TRBV7-9 to TRBJ1-1; D call uncertain. Trimming removed 5 bases at V and 2 bases at J, with 3 bases between. The CDR3 extends over 11 amino acids. CDR1 is SEHNR and CDR2 is FQNEAQ in the germline V gene (reference sequence).

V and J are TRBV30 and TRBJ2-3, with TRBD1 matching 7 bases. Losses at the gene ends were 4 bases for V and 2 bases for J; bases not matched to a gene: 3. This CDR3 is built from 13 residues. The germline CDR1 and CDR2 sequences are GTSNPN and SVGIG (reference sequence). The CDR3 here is CAWTGGITDTQYF. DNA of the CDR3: TGTGCCTGGACAGGGGGTATCACAGATACGCAGTATTTT.

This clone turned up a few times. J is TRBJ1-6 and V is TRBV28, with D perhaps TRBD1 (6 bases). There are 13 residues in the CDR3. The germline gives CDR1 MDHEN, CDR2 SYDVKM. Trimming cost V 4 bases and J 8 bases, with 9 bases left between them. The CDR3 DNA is TGTGCCAGCAGTTCCGGGGGGCATTCACCCCTCCACTTT. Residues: CASSSGGHSPLHF.

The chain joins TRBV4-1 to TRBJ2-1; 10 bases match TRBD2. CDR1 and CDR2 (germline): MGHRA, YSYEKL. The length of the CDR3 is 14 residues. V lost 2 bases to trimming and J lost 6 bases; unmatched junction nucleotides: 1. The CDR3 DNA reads TGCGCCAGCAGCCAACGGACTAGCGGCAATGAGCAGTTCTTC. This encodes CASSQRTSGNEQFF.

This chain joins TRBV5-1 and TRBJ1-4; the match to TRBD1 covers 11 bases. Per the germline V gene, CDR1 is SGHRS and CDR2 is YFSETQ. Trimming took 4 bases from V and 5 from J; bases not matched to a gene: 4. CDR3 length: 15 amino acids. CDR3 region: CASSLGQGGNEKLFF. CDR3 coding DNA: TGCGCCAGCAGCCTGGGACAGGGGGGGAATGAAAAACTGTTTTTT. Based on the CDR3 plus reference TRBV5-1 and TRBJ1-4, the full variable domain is KAGVTQTPRYLIKTRGQQVTLSCSPISGHRSVSWYQQTPGQGLQFLFEYFSETQRNKGNFPGRFSGRQFSNSRSEMNVSTLELGDSALYLCASSLGQGGNEKLFFGSGTQLSVL.

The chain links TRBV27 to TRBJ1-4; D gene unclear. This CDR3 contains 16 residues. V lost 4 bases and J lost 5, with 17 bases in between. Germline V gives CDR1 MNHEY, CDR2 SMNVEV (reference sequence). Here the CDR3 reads CASSSFPAPPNEKLFF. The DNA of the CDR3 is TGTGCCAGCAGTTCTTTTCCCGCGCCTCCGAATGAAAAACTGTTTTTT.

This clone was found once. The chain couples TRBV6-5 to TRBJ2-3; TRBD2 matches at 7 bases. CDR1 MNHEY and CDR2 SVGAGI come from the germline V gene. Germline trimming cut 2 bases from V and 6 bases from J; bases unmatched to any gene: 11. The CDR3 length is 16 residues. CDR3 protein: CASSYQEAGIGDTQYF. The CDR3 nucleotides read TGTGCCAGCAGTTACCAGGAAGCGGGGATTGGGGATACGCAGTATTTT.

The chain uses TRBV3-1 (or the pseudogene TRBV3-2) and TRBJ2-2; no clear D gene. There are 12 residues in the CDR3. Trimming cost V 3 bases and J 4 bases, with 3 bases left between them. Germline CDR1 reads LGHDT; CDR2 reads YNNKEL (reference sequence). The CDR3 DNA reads TGTGCCAGCAGCCAGCGCACCGGGGAGCTGTTTTTT. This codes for CASSQRTGELFF.

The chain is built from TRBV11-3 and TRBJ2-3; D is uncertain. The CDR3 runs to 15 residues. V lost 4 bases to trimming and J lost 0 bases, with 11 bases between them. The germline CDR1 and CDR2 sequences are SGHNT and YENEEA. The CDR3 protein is CASSWFGGSTDTQYF. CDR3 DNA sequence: TGTGCCAGCAGCTGGTTTGGCGGTAGCACAGATACGCAGTATTTT.

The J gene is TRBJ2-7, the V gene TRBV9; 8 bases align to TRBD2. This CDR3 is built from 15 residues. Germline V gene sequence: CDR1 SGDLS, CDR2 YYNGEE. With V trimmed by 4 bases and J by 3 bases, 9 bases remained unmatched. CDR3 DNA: TGTGCCAGCAGCCCCCGGCGGGAGGCGAACTACGAGCAGTACTTC. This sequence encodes CASSPRREANYEQYF. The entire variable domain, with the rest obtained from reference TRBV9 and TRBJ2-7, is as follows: DSGVTQTPKHLITATGQRVTLRCSPRSGDLSVYWYQQSLDQGLQFLIQYYNGEERAKGNILERFSAQQFPDLHSELNLSSLELGDSALYFCASSPRREANYEQYFGPGTRLTVT.

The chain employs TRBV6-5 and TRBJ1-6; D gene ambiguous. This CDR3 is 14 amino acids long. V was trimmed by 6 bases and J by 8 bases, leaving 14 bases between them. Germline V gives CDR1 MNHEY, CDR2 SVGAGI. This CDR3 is CASSSLQIHSPLHF. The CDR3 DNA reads TGTGCCAGCAGCTCTCTCCAGATTCATTCACCCCTCCACTTT.

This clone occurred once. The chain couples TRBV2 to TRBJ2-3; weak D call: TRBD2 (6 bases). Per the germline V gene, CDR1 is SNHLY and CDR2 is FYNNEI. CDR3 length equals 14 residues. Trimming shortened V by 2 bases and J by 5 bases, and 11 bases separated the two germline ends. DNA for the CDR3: TGTGCCAGCAGTGAAATCCCGCGGGGAGATACGCAGTATTTT. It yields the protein CASSEIPRGDTQYF.

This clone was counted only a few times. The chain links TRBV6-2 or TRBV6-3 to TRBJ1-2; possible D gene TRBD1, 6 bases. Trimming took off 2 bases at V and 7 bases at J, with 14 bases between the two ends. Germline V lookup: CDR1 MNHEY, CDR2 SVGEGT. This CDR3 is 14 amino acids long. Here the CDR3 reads CASSYGNRVGGYTF. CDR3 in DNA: TGTGCCAGCAGTTACGGGAACAGGGTCGGTGGCTACACCTTC.

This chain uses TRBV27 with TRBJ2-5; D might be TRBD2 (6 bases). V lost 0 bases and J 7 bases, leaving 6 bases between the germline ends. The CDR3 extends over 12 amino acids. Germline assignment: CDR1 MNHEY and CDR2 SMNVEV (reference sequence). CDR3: CASSLSGGTQYF. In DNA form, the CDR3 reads TGTGCCAGCAGTTTATCGGGGGGGACCCAGTACTTC.

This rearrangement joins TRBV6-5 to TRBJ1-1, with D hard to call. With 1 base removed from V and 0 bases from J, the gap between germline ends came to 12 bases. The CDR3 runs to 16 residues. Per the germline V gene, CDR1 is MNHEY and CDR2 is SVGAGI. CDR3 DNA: TGTGCCAGCAGTTACTGGGCACCAGAGATGAACACTGAAGCTTTCTTT. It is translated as CASSYWAPEMNTEAFF.

The CDR3 protein is CASSPYSGASNQPQHF. DNA for the CDR3: TGTGCCAGCTCACCATATTCAGGGGCCAGCAATCAGCCCCAGCATTTT. The rearrangement links TRBV18 to TRBJ1-5, with a weak D call TRBD1 (6 bases). The CDR3 has 16 residues. From germline, CDR1 is KGHSH and CDR2 LQKENI. V was shortened by 2 bases and J by 1 base, with 12 bases between the two germline ends.

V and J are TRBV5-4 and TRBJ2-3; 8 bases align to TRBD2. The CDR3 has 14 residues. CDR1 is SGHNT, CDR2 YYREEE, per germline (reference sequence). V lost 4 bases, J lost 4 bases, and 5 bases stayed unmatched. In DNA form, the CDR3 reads TGTGCCAGCAGCCCAAGCGGGAGTGCAGATACGCAGTATTTT. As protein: CASSPSGSADTQYF.

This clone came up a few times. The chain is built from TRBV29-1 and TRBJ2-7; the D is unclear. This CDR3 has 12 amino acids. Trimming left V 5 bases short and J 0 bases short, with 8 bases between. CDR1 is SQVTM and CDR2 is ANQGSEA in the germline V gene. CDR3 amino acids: CSVKAGSYEQYF. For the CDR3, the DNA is TGCAGCGTTAAGGCAGGCTCCTACGAGCAGTACTTC.

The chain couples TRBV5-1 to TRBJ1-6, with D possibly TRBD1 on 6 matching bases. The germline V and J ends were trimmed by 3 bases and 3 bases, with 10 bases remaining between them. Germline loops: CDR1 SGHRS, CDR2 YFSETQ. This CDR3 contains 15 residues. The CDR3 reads CASSSEGDYNSPLHF. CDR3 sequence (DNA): TGCGCCAGCAGCTCCGAGGGGGACTATAATTCACCCCTCCACTTT.

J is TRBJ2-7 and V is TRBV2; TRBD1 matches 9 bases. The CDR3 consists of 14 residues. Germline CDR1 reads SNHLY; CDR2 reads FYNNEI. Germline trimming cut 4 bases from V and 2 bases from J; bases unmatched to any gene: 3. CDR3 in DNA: TGTGCCAGCAGTGCTAGGACAGGGGCCTACGAGCAGTACGTC. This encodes CASSARTGAYEQYV.

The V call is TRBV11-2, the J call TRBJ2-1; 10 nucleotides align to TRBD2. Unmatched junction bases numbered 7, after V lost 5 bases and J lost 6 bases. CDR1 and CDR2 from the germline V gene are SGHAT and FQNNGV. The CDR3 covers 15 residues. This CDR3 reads CASSIGTSVPNEQFF. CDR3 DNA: TGTGCCAGCAGCATTGGGACTAGCGTACCCAATGAGCAGTTCTTC.

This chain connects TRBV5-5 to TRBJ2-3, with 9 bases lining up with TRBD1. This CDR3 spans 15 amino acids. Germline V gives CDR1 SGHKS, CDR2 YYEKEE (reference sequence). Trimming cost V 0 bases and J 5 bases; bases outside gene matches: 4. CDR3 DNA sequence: TGTGCCAGCAGCTTGGCACAGGGGGCAGGAGATACGCAGTATTTT. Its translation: CASSLAQGAGDTQYF.